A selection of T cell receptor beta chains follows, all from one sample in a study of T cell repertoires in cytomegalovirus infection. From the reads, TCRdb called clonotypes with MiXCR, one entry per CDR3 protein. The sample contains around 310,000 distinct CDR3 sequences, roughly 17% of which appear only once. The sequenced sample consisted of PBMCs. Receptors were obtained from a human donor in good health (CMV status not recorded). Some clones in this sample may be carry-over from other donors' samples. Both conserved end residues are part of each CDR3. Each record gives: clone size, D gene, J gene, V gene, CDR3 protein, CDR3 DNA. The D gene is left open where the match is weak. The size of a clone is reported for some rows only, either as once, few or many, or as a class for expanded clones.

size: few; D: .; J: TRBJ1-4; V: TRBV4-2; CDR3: CASSQDRGSGREKLFF; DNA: TGTGCCAGCAGCCAAGATCGTGGATCGGGGAGGGAAAAACTGTTTTTT
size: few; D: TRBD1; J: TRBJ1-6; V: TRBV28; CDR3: CASSFVTGGDSPLHF; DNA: TGTGCCAGCAGTTTTGTGACAGGGGGAGATTCACCCCTCCACTTT
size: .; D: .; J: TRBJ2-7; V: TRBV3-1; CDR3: CASSQGMPYEQYF; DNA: TGTGCCAGCAGCCAAGGCATGCCGTACGAGCAGTACTTC
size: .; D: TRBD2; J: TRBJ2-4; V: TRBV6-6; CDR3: CASRPGLAGGIAKNIQYF; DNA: TGTGCCAGCAGGCCGGGACTAGCGGGGGGTATAGCCAAAAACATTCAGTACTTC
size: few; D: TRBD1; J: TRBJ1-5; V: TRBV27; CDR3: CASSLRGDSNQPQHF; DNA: TGTGCCAGCAGTCTCAGGGGGGATAGCAATCAGCCCCAGCATTTT
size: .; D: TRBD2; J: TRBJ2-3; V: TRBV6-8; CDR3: CASSYLGAGGQDTQYF; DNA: TGTGCCAGCAGTTACCTAGGGGCGGGGGGGCAAGATACGCAGTATTTT
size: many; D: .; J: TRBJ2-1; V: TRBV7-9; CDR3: CASSPWGVDVDEQFF; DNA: TGTGCCAGCAGCCCATGGGGGGTGGATGTCGATGAGCAGTTCTTC
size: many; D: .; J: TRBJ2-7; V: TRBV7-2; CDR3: CASSNRWAGYYEQYF; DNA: TGTGCCAGCAGCAATAGGTGGGCCGGCTACTACGAGCAGTACTTC
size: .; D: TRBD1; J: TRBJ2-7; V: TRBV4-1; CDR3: CASSQGPGQGYEQYF; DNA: TGCGCCAGCAGCCAAGGGCCGGGACAGGGGTACGAGCAGTACTTC
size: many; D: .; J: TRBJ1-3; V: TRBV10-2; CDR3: CASSETGIYSGNTIYF; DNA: TGCGCCAGCAGTGAGACAGGGATCTACTCTGGAAACACCATATATTTT
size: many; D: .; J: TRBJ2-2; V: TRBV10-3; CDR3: CAISESRTNTGELFF; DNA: TGTGCCATCAGTGAGTCCAGAACGAACACCGGGGAGCTGTTTTTT
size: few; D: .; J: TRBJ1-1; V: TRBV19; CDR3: CASSIFHSATEAFF; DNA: TGTGCCAGTAGTATATTCCACAGTGCCACTGAAGCTTTCTTT
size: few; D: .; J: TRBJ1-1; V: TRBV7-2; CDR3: CASSPLLGAEAFF; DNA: TGTGCCAGCAGCCCGCTCCTGGGCGCTGAAGCTTTCTTT
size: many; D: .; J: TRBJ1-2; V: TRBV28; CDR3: CASSLDGPYGYTF; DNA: TGTGCCAGCAGTTTAGATGGGCCCTATGGCTACACCTTC
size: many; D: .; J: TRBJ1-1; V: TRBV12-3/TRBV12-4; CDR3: CASSFRPGQAEAFF; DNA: TGTGCCAGCAGTTTTAGGCCAGGGCAGGCTGAAGCTTTCTTT
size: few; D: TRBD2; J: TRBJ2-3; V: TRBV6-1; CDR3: CASSFPGLAGGRDTQYF; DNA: TGTGCCAGCAGTTTTCCGGGACTAGCGGGGGGGCGGGATACGCAGTATTTT
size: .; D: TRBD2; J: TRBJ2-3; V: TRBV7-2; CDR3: CASSARLAGGDTQYF; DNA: TGTGCCAGCAGCGCCCGACTAGCGGGGGGAGATACGCAGTATTTT
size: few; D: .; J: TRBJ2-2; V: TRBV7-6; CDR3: CASSFTTDLSGELFF; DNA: TGTGCCAGCAGCTTTACAACGGACCTCAGTGGGGAGCTGTTTTTT
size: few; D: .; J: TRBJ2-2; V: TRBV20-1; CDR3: CSARDQLAGELFF; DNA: TGCAGTGCTAGAGATCAACTAGCCGGGGAGCTGTTTTTT
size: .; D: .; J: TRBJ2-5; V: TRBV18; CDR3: CASSPQNLQETQYF; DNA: TGTGCCAGCTCACCGCAAAACCTACAAGAGACCCAGTACTTC
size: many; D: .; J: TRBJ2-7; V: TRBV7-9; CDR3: CASSLYGRESSYEQYF; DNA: TGTGCCAGCAGCTTATACGGCAGGGAGAGCTCCTACGAGCAGTACTTC
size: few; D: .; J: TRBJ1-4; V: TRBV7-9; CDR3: CASGEAANNEKLFF; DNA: TGTGCCAGCGGGGAGGCAGCGAATAATGAAAAACTGTTTTTT
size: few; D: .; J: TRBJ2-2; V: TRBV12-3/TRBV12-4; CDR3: CASSFPGELFF; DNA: TGTGCCAGCAGTTTCCCCGGGGAGCTGTTTTTT
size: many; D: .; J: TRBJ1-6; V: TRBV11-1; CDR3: CASSSGGSYNSPLHF; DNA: TGTGCCAGCAGCTCCGGCGGCTCCTATAATTCACCCCTCCACTTT
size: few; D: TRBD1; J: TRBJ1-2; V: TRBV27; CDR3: CASSLQGGRGGYTF; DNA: TGTGCCAGCAGCCTCCAGGGGGGGCGTGGAGGCTACACCTTC
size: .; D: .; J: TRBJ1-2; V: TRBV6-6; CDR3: CASRRDGGYGYTF; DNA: TGTGCCAGCAGGAGGGACGGAGGGTATGGCTACACCTTC
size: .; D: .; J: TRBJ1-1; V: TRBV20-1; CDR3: CSASHRTNTEAFF; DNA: TGCAGTGCTAGTCACAGGACGAACACTGAAGCTTTCTTT
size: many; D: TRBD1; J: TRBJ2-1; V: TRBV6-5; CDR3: CASRRTGDYNEQFF; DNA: TGTGCCAGCAGACGGACAGGGGACTACAATGAGCAGTTCTTC
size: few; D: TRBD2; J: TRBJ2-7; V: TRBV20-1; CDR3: CSARDHTGGIPYEQYF; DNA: TGCAGTGCTAGAGATCATACGGGGGGGATACCCTACGAGCAGTACTTC
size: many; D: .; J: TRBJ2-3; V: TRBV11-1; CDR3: CASSFLGTDTQYF; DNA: TGTGCCAGCAGCTTCTTAGGCACAGATACGCAGTATTTT
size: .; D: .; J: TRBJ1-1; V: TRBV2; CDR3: CASSEALQGETEAFF; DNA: TGTGCCAGCAGTGAAGCGCTTCAAGGGGAAACTGAAGCTTTCTTT
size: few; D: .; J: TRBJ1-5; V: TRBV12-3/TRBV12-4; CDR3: CASRRLDNQPQHF; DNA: TGTGCCAGCAGGAGGTTGGACAATCAGCCCCAGCATTTT
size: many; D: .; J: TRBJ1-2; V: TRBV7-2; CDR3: CASSSSRQAPSNYGYTF; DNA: TGTGCCAGCAGCTCCTCAAGACAGGCCCCTTCTAACTATGGCTACACCTTC
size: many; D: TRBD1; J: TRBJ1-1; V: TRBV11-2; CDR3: CASSATGARGLGTEAFF; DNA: TGTGCCAGCAGCGCGACAGGGGCGCGGGGTTTGGGCACTGAAGCTTTCTTT
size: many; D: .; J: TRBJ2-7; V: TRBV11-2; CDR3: CASSWGGASYEQYF; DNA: TGTGCCAGCAGCTGGGGTGGGGCCTCCTACGAGCAGTACTTC
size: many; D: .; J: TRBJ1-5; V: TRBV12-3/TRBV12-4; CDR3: CASSLIQATNQPQHF; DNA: TGTGCCAGCAGTTTAATCCAGGCTACTAATCAGCCCCAGCATTTT
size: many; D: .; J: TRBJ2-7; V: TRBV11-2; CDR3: CASSLDYIYEQYF; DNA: TGTGCCAGCAGCTTAGACTACATTTACGAGCAGTACTTC